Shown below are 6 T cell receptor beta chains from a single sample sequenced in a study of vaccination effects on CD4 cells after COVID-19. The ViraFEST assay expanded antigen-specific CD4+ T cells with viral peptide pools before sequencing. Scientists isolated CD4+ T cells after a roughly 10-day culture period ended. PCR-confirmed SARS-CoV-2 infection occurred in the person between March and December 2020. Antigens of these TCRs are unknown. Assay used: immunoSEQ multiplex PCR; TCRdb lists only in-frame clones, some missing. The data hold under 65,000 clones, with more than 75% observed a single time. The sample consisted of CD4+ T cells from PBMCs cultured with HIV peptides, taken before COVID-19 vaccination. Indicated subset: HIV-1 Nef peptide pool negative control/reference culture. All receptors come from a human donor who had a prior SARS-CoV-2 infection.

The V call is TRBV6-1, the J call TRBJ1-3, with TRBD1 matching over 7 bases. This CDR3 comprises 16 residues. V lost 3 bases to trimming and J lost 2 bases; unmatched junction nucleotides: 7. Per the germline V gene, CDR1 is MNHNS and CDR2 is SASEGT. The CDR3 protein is CASSEHTGTAGNTIYF. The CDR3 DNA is TGTGCCAGCAGTGAGCATACCGGGACAGCTGGAAACACCATATATTTT.

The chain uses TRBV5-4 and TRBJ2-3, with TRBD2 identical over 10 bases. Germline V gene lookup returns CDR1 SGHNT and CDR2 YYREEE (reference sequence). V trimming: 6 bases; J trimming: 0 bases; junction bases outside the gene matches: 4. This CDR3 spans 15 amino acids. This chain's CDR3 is CASNSGGDSTDTQYF. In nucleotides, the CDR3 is TGTGCCAGCAACAGCGGGGGGGACAGCACAGATACGCAGTATTTT.

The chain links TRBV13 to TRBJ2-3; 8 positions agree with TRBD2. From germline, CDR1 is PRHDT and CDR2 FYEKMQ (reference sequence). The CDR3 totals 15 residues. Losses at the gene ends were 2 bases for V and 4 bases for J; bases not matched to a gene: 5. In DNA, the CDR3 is TGTGCCAGCAGCTTATCCCGGACTAGCTCAGATACGCAGTATTTT. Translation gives CASSLSRTSSDTQYF.

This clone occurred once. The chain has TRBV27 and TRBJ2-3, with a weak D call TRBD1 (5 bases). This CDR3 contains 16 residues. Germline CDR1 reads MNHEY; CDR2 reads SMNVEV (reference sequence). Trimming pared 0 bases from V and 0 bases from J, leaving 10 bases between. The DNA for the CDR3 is TGTGCCAGCAGTTTATCCAGGGCCACTAGCACAGATACGCAGTATTTT. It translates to CASSLSRATSTDTQYF.

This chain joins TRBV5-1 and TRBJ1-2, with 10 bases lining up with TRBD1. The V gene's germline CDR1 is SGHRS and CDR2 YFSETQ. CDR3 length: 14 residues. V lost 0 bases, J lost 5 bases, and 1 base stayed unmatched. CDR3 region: CASSLGDRGYGYTF. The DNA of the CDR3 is TGCGCCAGCAGCTTGGGGGACAGGGGATATGGCTACACCTTC. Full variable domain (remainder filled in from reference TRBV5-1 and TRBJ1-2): KAGVTQTPRYLIKTRGQQVTLSCSPISGHRSVSWYQQTPGQGLQFLFEYFSETQRNKGNFPGRFSGRQFSNSRSEMNVSTLELGDSALYLCASSLGDRGYGYTFGSGTRLTVV.

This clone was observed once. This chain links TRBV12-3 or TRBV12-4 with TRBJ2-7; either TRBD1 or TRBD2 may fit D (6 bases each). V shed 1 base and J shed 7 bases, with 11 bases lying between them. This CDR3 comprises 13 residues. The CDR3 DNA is TGTGCCAGCAGTTTAGTTGGGGGGCAAGAGCAGTACTTC. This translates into CASSLVGGQEQYF.